Sequencing of this T cell receptor (beta chain) was carried out in a study of CD8+ T cells in alopecia areata. Overall study results and limits: Lesional scalp exceeded normal scalp in clonality, especially in alopecia totalis/universalis. Patients showed less clear TCR sequence sharing than mice, possibly partly because of HLA diversity.

Peripheral blood samples and lesional scalp punch biopsies were obtained from alopecia areata patients. The length of the CDR3 is 11 residues. The V gene lost 10 bases and the J gene lost 11 bases, with 14 bases spanning the gap. About this clone: Antigen specificity is unknown.

RNA was extracted and reverse transcribed into cDNA as the sequencing template. The repertoire was sequenced with immunoSEQ multiplex PCR; TCRdb's copy has only in-frame clones and lacks some. The sample holds about 120,000 clones, around two fifths seen once. This chain uses TRBV23-1 with TRBJ1-4, with D possibly TRBD1 on 5 matching bases. TRBV23-1 is an ORF for which the function is uncertain. This clonotype originated in a human donor with alopecia areata. The sample comprised CD4+ T cells sorted from blood. The CDR3 loop reads CANRMGGKLFF. CDR3 bases: TGCGCCAACCGAATGGGGGGTAAACTGTTTTTT.